Shown below are 30 T cell receptor beta chains from a single sample sequenced in a study of graft-versus-host responses after intestinal transplantation. The assay was immunoSEQ multiplex PCR, and TCRdb's table has in-frame clones only and misses some. The sample consists of about 120,000 clones, over 80% of them appearing once. These receptors have no known antigen. The sample was unstimulated CD4+ T cells sorted from spleen or lymph node cells, taken before intestinal transplant. The receptor source for this set is a human donor who received an intestinal transplant.

The chain employs TRBV2 and TRBJ2-5; TRBD2 is a possible D gene (5 bases). This CDR3 has 14 amino acids. Trimming pared 3 bases from V and 5 bases from J, leaving 13 bases between. CDR1 is SNHLY and CDR2 is FYNNEI in the germline V gene. CDR3 sequence (DNA): TGTGCCAGCAGTGAGGAGGCCCCACGGGAGACCCAGTACTTC. Protein sequence: CASSEEAPRETQYF.

There are a few counts of this clone. The chain joins TRBV10-1 to TRBJ2-7, with TRBD1 as a possible D gene (6 bases). V was pared by 5 bases and J by 4 bases, with 18 bases between. CDR1 WNHNN and CDR2 SYGVQD come from the germline V gene (reference sequence). CDR3 size: 15 residues. In DNA form, the CDR3 reads TGCGCCAGCAGTCCCGGGGACAAAGGAACTTACGAGCAGTACTTC. It codes for CASSPGDKGTYEQYF.

The chain couples TRBV5-1 to TRBJ2-5; no firm D call. V gave up 0 bases and J gave up 5 bases, with 8 bases separating them. Germline-derived CDR1 and CDR2 are SGHRS and YFSETQ. This CDR3 is 13 amino acids long. The CDR3 protein is CASSLEGSETQYF. The CDR3 region has the DNA TGCGCCAGCAGCTTGGAAGGGTCGGAGACCCAGTACTTC.

The V gene is TRBV7-2, the J gene TRBJ1-2, with D possibly being TRBD1 (5 bases). The CDR3 spans 13 residues. Deletions cut 0 bases from V and 6 bases from J, with 8 bases between. Germline CDR1 is SGHTA and CDR2 is FQGNSA. The CDR3 loop reads CASSLAGTDGYTF. CDR3 DNA: TGTGCCAGCAGCTTAGCGGGGACGGATGGCTACACCTTC.

The count of this clone is one. This rearrangement joins TRBV5-1 to TRBJ2-3; 8 nucleotides align to TRBD1. CDR3 size: 14 residues. Germline V gives CDR1 SGHRS, CDR2 YFSETQ. The trim removed 3 bases at V and 1 base at J, leaving 1 base unmatched. The CDR3 reads CASSSDRGTDTQYF. The CDR3 DNA follows: TGCGCCAGCAGCTCGGACAGGGGCACAGATACGCAGTATTTT.

The chain employs TRBV12-5 and TRBJ1-1, with 8 bases identical to TRBD1. This CDR3 region has 17 residues. V shed 5 bases and J 1 base; nucleotides not matched to a gene: 12. Germline-derived CDR1 and CDR2 are LGHNT and FRNRAP. CDR3 DNA: TGTGCTAGTGGTGGCCCGGATACAGGGGGACCGAACACTGAAGCTTTCTTT. Translated, it gives CASGGPDTGGPNTEAFF. The variable domain in full, with the rest retrieved from reference TRBV12-5 and TRBJ1-1, is DARVTQTPRHKVTEMGQEVTMRCQPILGHNTVFWYRQTMMQGLELLAYFRNRAPLDDSGMPKDRFSAEMPDATLATLKIQPSEPRDSAVYFCASGGPDTGGPNTEAFFGQGTRLTVV.

The chain has TRBV6-5 and TRBJ2-7; D not certain. The germline V gene has CDR1 MNHEY and CDR2 SVGAGI. Trimming removed 2 bases from V and 0 bases from J, with 14 bases in between. CDR3 size: 16 residues. The CDR3, as DNA: TGTGCCAGCAGTTACCTGGTCACCCGGTTCTCCTACGAGCAGTACTTC. The encoded protein is CASSYLVTRFSYEQYF.

This sequence joins TRBV5-4 and TRBJ2-7; TRBD2 agrees at 12 bases. Germline trimming cut 1 base from V and 3 bases from J; bases unmatched to any gene: 8. Germline V CDR1 and CDR2: SGHNT, YYREEE (reference sequence). The CDR3 consists of 17 residues. The CDR3 region has the DNA TGTGCCAGCAGCTTGACCCGACTAGCGGGGGTTCTCTACGAGCAGTACTTC. Its protein is CASSLTRLAGVLYEQYF.

The rearrangement links TRBV28 to TRBJ2-4; possibly TRBD2 for D (6 bases). With 3 bases removed from V and 8 bases from J, the gap between germline ends came to 17 bases. Germline lookup yields CDR1 MDHEN and CDR2 SYDVKM. This CDR3 region has 15 residues. The CDR3 DNA reads TGTGCCAGCAGTTTGAGTCCCCCGGGCGGGGACATTCAGTACTTC. It translates to CASSLSPPGGDIQYF.

V is TRBV5-1 and J is TRBJ2-5; D unresolved. V dropped 4 bases and J dropped 5 bases, with 9 bases sitting between them. This CDR3 is 12 amino acids long. CDR1 is SGHRS and CDR2 is YFSETQ in the germline V gene. CDR3 sequence: CASSVERETQYF. Written as DNA, the CDR3 is TGCGCCAGCAGCGTAGAAAGGGAGACCCAGTACTTC.

This clone was observed once. This chain joins TRBV27 and TRBJ1-1, with a tentative D call TRBD1 (5 bases). This CDR3 has 11 amino acids. Germline assignment: CDR1 MNHEY and CDR2 SMNVEV (reference sequence). The V and J ends lost 6 bases and 4 bases respectively, with 6 bases between them. DNA of the CDR3: TGTGCCAGCAGGAGGGGCACTGAAGCTTTCTTT. Translation gives CASRRGTEAFF.

This clone has a single count. The rearrangement uses TRBV7-3 and TRBJ2-1, with D possibly being TRBD2 (6 bases). The V end was cut by 4 bases, the J end by 0 bases, with 16 bases between. CDR1 SGHTA and CDR2 FQGTGA come from the germline V gene. The CDR3 loop spans 17 amino acids. CDR3 region: CASSSIDTSSSYNEQFF. The CDR3 DNA sequence: TGTGCCAGCAGCTCGATCGATACTAGCTCCTCCTACAATGAGCAGTTCTTC.

V is TRBV9 and J is TRBJ1-1, with 7 bases fitting TRBD1. J was trimmed by 8 bases and V by 4 bases; bases with no gene match: 5. Germline V gene lookup returns CDR1 SGDLS and CDR2 YYNGEE. This CDR3 is 12 amino acids long. The CDR3 DNA follows: TGTGCCAGCAGCCCACAGGGGAGGGAAGCTTTCTTT. It specifies CASSPQGREAFF.

V and J are TRBV27 and TRBJ2-4; no clear D gene. V lost 0 bases and J 0 bases, leaving 6 bases between the germline ends. CDR3 size: 15 residues. Germline lookup yields CDR1 MNHEY and CDR2 SMNVEV (reference sequence). DNA for the CDR3: TGTGCCAGCAGTTTATCCTCGGTAGCCAAAAACATTCAGTACTTC. Encoded protein: CASSLSSVAKNIQYF.

In this sample, this clone turned up a few times. This chain uses TRBV6-1 with TRBJ2-1; D gene ambiguous. This CDR3 has 9 amino acids. V lost 8 bases to trimming and J lost 15 bases, with 11 bases between them. The germline gives CDR1 MNHNS, CDR2 SASEGT. This CDR3 reads CASGIGGFF. DNA for the CDR3: TGTGCCAGCGGAATTGGTGGGTTCTTC.

The V gene is TRBV6-5, the J gene TRBJ1-3; no clear D gene. The CDR3 runs 13 residues. The V end lost 7 bases, the J end lost 0 bases, and 7 bases lay between the germline ends. Germline-derived CDR1 and CDR2 are MNHEY and SVGAGI. The CDR3 DNA reads as TGTGCCAGCAATCCGGTCTCTGGAAACACCATATATTTT. It codes for CASNPVSGNTIYF.

The chain uses TRBV2 and TRBJ2-2; 7 bases agree with TRBD2. Losses at the gene ends were 4 bases for V and 5 bases for J; bases not matched to a gene: 13. Germline lookup yields CDR1 SNHLY and CDR2 FYNNEI. The CDR3 runs to 17 residues. The CDR3 region has the DNA TGTGCCAGCAGTGGGGGGGGAAGCGGGTCCTATACCGGGGAGCTGTTTTTT. Protein: CASSGGGSGSYTGELFF.

This clone was observed a few times. The chain carries TRBV11-2 and TRBJ2-5; 7 bases map to TRBD2. V shed 4 bases, J shed 5 bases, and the junction held 7 bases outside the gene matches. Germline V gene data show CDR1 as SGHAT and CDR2 as FQNNGV. This CDR3 has 14 amino acids. DNA for the CDR3: TGTGCCAGCAGCTGGGGAGGGGCACGCGAGACCCAGTACTTC. Its protein product is CASSWGGARETQYF.

This sequence joins TRBV19 and TRBJ1-1; unclear D gene. The germline CDR1 and CDR2 sequences are LNHDA and SQIVND (reference sequence). Trimming took 4 bases from V and 10 from J, leaving 10 bases between them. The CDR3 sequence is 11 residues long. The CDR3 DNA follows: TGTGCCAGTAGTACGGTCCTGGGAGCTTTCTTT. Residues: CASSTVLGAFF.

The V call is TRBV6-6, the J call TRBJ2-2, with 13 bases fitting TRBD2. V gave up 6 bases and J gave up 8 bases; unmatched junction bases: 6. The CDR3 length is 15 residues. Per germline, CDR1 MNHNY and CDR2 SVGAGI (reference sequence). The CDR3 sequence is CASSRGTSGKGELFF. The CDR3 DNA follows: TGTGCCAGCAGCCGCGGGACTAGCGGGAAGGGGGAGCTGTTTTTT.

The chain couples TRBV28 to TRBJ2-3; D is undetermined. Trimming pared 3 bases from V and 6 bases from J, leaving 7 bases between. This CDR3 is built from 12 residues. CDR1 MDHEN and CDR2 SYDVKM come from the germline V gene. CDR3 amino acids: CASSFSTDTQYF. CDR3 in DNA: TGTGCCAGCAGTTTCTCGACGGATACGCAGTATTTT.

The chain combines TRBV28 with TRBJ1-1, with D uncertain. Germline V lookup: CDR1 MDHEN, CDR2 SYDVKM. V lost 4 bases and J 0 bases, leaving 6 bases between the germline ends. The CDR3 sequence is 13 residues long. This CDR3 is CASSSRMNTEAFF. In nucleotides, the CDR3 is TGTGCCAGCAGTTCCAGAATGAACACTGAAGCTTTCTTT.

The rearrangement links TRBV18 to TRBJ2-3; D is unclear. The CDR3 loop spans 14 amino acids. Germline V gene data show CDR1 as KGHSH and CDR2 as LQKENI. V lost 3 bases and J lost 2, with 9 bases in between. CDR3 protein: CASSPGYSTDTQYF. In DNA, the CDR3 is TGTGCCAGCTCACCGGGGTACTCCACAGATACGCAGTATTTT.

The chain links TRBV29-1 to TRBJ2-6; no clear D gene. The CDR3 loop spans 15 amino acids. The V end lost 5 bases, the J end lost 4 bases, and 15 bases lay between the germline ends. CDR1 SQVTM and CDR2 ANQGSEA come from the germline V gene. CDR3 in DNA: TGCAGCGTTCCACACCCATTTCTCGGGGCCAACGTCCTGACTTTC. Its translation: CSVPHPFLGANVLTF. The full variable domain, completed using reference TRBV29-1 and TRBJ2-6, is SAVISQKPSRDICQRGTSLTIQCQVDSQVTMMFWYRQQPGQSLTLIATANQGSEATYESGFVIDKFPISRPNLTFSTLTVSNMSPEDSSIYLCSVPHPFLGANVLTFGAGSRLTVL.

The J gene is TRBJ2-5, the V gene TRBV13; D is undetermined. Germline CDR1 and CDR2: PRHDT and FYEKMQ (reference sequence). V was trimmed by 0 bases and J by 5 bases, leaving 4 bases between them. The CDR3 extends over 12 amino acids. CDR3 sequence: CASSLGLETQYF. The CDR3 nucleotides are TGTGCCAGCAGCTTAGGGCTCGAGACCCAGTACTTC.

The V gene is TRBV5-4, the J gene TRBJ2-7; 14 bases match TRBD2. Germline loops: CDR1 SGHNT, CDR2 YYREEE (reference sequence). This CDR3 has 16 residues. Trimming took 3 bases from V and 5 from J; bases not matched to a gene: 7. CDR3 residues: CASSWGTSGRSHEQYF. For the CDR3, the DNA is TGTGCCAGCAGCTGGGGGACTAGCGGGAGATCCCACGAGCAGTACTTC.

This chain connects TRBV27 to TRBJ2-5; the match to TRBD1 covers 9 bases. This CDR3 contains 16 residues. The junction had 8 bases not matched to a gene; V was cut back by 4 bases and J by 2 bases. In germline, CDR1 is MNHEY, CDR2 SMNVEV (reference sequence). CDR3 region: CASSSGGQGRQETQYF. In nucleotides, the CDR3 is TGTGCCAGCAGTTCTGGGGGACAGGGAAGGCAAGAGACCCAGTACTTC.

This rearrangement joins TRBV11-3 to TRBJ2-5, with D perhaps assigned TRBD1 or TRBD2 (6 bases each). This CDR3 is 15 amino acids long. The germline V gene has CDR1 SGHNT and CDR2 YENEEA. V lost 4 bases to trimming and J lost 0 bases, with 12 bases between them. Written as DNA, the CDR3 is TGTGCCAGCAGCTCAAAGGGGGAGGACCAAGAGACCCAGTACTTC. Its protein product is CASSSKGEDQETQYF.

V and J are TRBV12-5 and TRBJ2-3; D gene unclear. Trimming took 4 bases from V and 6 from J, leaving 17 bases between them. Per germline, CDR1 LGHNT and CDR2 FRNRAP. The CDR3 runs 15 residues. CDR3 residues: CASGSRPLYRDTQYF. The CDR3, as DNA: TGTGCTAGTGGTTCCCGCCCCCTTTATCGCGATACGCAGTATTTT.

The rearrangement joins TRBV5-1 to TRBJ2-5, with D unclear. Per germline, CDR1 SGHRS and CDR2 YFSETQ. This CDR3 region has 12 residues. Trimming stripped 1 base from V and 1 base from J, with 2 bases between. CDR3 nucleotide sequence: TGCGCCAGCAGCTTGACCCAAGAGACCCAGTACTTC. It codes for CASSLTQETQYF. Looking up the rest from reference TRBV5-1 and TRBJ2-5 gives the full variable domain: KAGVTQTPRYLIKTRGQQVTLSCSPISGHRSVSWYQQTPGQGLQFLFEYFSETQRNKGNFPGRFSGRQFSNSRSEMNVSTLELGDSALYLCASSLTQETQYFGPGTRLLVL.